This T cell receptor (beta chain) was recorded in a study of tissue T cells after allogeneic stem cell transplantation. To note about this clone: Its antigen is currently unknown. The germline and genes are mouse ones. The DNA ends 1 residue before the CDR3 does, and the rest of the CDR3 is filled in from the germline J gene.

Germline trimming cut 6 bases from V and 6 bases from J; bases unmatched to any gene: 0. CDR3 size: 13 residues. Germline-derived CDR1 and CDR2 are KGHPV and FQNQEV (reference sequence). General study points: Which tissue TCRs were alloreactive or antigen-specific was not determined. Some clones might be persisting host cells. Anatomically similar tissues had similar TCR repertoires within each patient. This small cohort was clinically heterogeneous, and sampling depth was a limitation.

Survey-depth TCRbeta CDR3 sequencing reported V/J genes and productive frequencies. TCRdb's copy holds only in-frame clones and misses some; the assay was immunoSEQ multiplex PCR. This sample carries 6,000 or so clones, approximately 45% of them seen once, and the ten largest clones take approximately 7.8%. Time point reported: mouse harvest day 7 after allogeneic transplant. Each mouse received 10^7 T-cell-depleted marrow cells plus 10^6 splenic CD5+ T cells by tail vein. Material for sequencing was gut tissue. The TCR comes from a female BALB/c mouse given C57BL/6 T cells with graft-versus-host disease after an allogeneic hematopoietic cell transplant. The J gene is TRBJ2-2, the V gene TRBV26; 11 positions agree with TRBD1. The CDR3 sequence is CASRGQGAGQLYF. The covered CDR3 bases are TGTGCCAGCAGGGGACAGGGGGCCGGGCAGCTCTAC. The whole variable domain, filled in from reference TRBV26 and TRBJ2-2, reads NSKVIQTPRYLVKGQGQKAKMRCIPEKGHPVVFWYQQNKNNEFKFLINFQNQEVLQQIDMTEKRFSAECPSNSPCSLEIQSSEAGDSALYLCASRGQGAGQLYFGEGSKLTVL.